This TCR beta chain emerged from a study of cytomegalovirus exposure and HLA in healthy donors (dated by TCRdb to the late 2010s). Regarding the complete study: An earlier analysis of approximately 640 of the donors reported about 250 Gb of sequence data and 117 million unique TCR beta sequences from some 180 million T cells. In the later analysis, no new phenotypic data were used to find candidate immune exposures; instead, reliance was placed on TCR beta sequences and their occurrence across donors. HLA typing covered class I and class II loci at four-digit resolution. To predict cytomegalovirus infection status, the study brought together high-throughput TCR immunosequencing, statistical association of individual TCRs with disease status, and machine learning. The T cell repertoires of 666 subjects were profiled by immunosequencing and related to cytomegalovirus serostatus. Typing coverage differed by locus: A, B, C, DRB1 and DQB1 were typed in about 620-630 donors, DQA1 in 522, DPA1 in approximately 600, and DPB1 in 450 to 480. Roughly 300 gigabases of sequencing data and around 88 million unique TCR sequences made up an early release that covered approximately 650 HLA-typed donors. Donor age, sex, ethnicity and CMV serostatus were compiled together with the repertoire data. The genetic ancestry cluster associated with self-reported Caucasian donors included approximately 85% of the roughly 410 genotyped donors. About 5 DR-DQ haplotypes were handled as single units for association and clustering, since linkage in the cohort was strong. Besides the first cohort of around 700 subjects, a separate validation cohort made up of over 95 different subjects was used. To study patterns of TCR occurrence, a later analysis re-analyzed previously published TCR beta repertoires from several hundred donors and added high-resolution HLA genotyping. Genome-wide SNP genotypes for about 55% of the 666 donors were used in a later genetic analysis, which treated that subset as a discovery cohort. In an earlier analysis of a few hundred of the donors, high-throughput TCR beta sequencing was used to judge whether each TCR beta V gene segment behaved as functional or pseudogenic. The aim of the study was to test whether cataloging public T cell receptors could identify signatures of past pathogen exposure. On average, around 230,000 unique TCR beta nucleotide sequences were sequenced per donor among roughly 430 genotyped donors of the cohort, with about 17% of those sequences being non-productive. All discovery cohort repertoires had been generated using a single sequencing platform.

In total, 500 to 700 healthy bone marrow donors made up the cohort. At the time of sampling, every cohort member was nominally healthy, though immune exposures that went unrecorded were likely present. The donor was CMV seronegative and was included in the group of several hundred seronegative cohort members. Each donor provided a peripheral blood sample, and peripheral blood mononuclear cells were used for TCR beta sequencing. Genomic DNA was extracted from the blood cell samples with the Qiagen DNeasy Blood Extraction Kit. The library was generated by the immunoSEQ multiplex PCR assay. For the multiplex PCR, a mixture combining 60 forward primers for TCR Vbeta segments and 13 reverse primers for TCR Jbeta segments was used. Amplification of the CDR3 region of rearranged TCR beta genes was performed with a multiplex PCR assay on genomic DNA. The amplified TCR beta libraries were sequenced on the Illumina HiSeq System as 87-base-pair reads. The study's own analysis went as follows. In a later analysis, roughly 80 million unique TCR beta chains were counted across the approximately 640 repertoires, and roughly 11 million of these chains were shared by at least two donors. To remove PCR and sequencing errors, raw reads were error-corrected and collapsed into unique sequences using a nearest-neighbor algorithm that merged closely related sequences. CDR3 sequences were aligned to IMGT reference sequences to assign V, D and J gene segments. For a sequence to be retained, a match of at least six nucleotides was required to both a V gene segment and a J gene segment. Rearrangements were called productive when the CDR3 lacked stop codons and stayed in frame with V and J; all others were non-productive. Following IMGT convention, CDR3 was defined as the stretch from the second conserved V-encoded cysteine up to the conserved J-encoded phenylalanine. In an earlier analysis of 550 to 650 of the donors, sequences lacking an unambiguous match to a single V gene segment were excluded. In an earlier analysis of 500 to 750 of the donors, V segments were called functional above 56.7% productive rearrangements and were called segregating when the between-donor standard deviation exceeded 5%. A statistical classification framework was developed to diagnose cytomegalovirus status using the catalog of TCR beta chain sequences. V and J gene assignment, in a later analysis, came from comparing TCR nucleotide sequences with IMGT/GENE-DB human TR gene sequences. Using the TCRdist pipeline, a later analysis assigned CDR3 sequences along with most-parsimonious VDJ recombination scenarios. In a later analysis, every TCR beta chain was defined by the combination of its CDR3 amino acid sequence and its V-gene family, and reads without a unique V-gene family were dropped. A later analysis removed several hundred highly shared, low-generation-probability nucleotide sequences to deal with suspected cross-contamination and a sequencing artifact. For each public chain, a later analysis derived a clonal expansion index from normalized ranks of inferred template counts within each repertoire. In a later analysis, generation probabilities were computed using a VDJ recombination model fitted to out-of-frame rearrangements, and the results were checked against IGoR. In a later analysis, hypergeometric tests were used to score TCR-TCR, TCR-HLA and TCR-CMV co-occurrence, with a repertoire-size bias correction applied to TCR pairs. False discovery rates were estimated in a later analysis by permuting HLA or CMV assignments 20 times. In a later analysis, co-occurring TCRs were grouped using DBSCAN, with TCRdist sequence similarity added in when clustering inside HLA-allele-positive subsets. Repertoires with fewer than 30,000 or more than 120,000 public chains were left out of co-occurrence clustering, as were a few repertoires with anomalous nucleotide sharing. This immuneACCESS table, as held by TCRdb, lists in-frame sequences with V and J called but not all clones. Of the missing ones, under half trace to an unresolved V gene in checked studies; the others have no known cause. The V and J calls and clone size were taken over from that table, and D and trimming were inferred from the DNA. The sample yields around 190,000 clones; around 87% were counted once. The ten largest clones capture about 1.1% of the sample.

The research as a whole found: Assigning TCR associations to individual alleles was difficult when HLA alleles, especially DR and DQ, strongly co-occurred. According to a later analysis, TCR association rates differed among HLA loci, with DRB1 alleles showing the most associated TCRs and HLA-C alleles showing the fewest. Because the 87-base-pair reads could not distinguish some IMGT-functional V segments, including TRBV6-2 and TRBV6-3, those segments were excluded. Roughly uniform sequencing depth across donors was assumed in presence/absence analyses, although this assumption may not hold. Across donors, most TCR sequences were observed very rarely, whereas some public TCRs were present in many individuals. A later analysis found that most CMV-associated TCR beta chains appeared HLA-restricted, with HLA associations seemingly driven largely by CMV exposure. The classifier was reported to diagnose cytomegalovirus status with high specificity and sensitivity in both the original and validation cohorts. A later genetic analysis reported fewer N-insertions in productive TCRs among donors in an Asian-associated ancestry cluster than the roughly 620-donor mean. Specific HLA alleles were associated with around 18,000 TCR beta sequences at a false discovery rate of 0.05 in a later analysis. In a later analysis, several top co-occurrence clusters were reported to appear linked to parvovirus B19, influenza, CMV and Epstein-Barr virus. Three of the identified cytomegalovirus-associated TCR beta chains were confirmed in vitro to be specific for cytomegalovirus antigens. According to the authors, the approach could potentially be generalized to other disease states and immunological phenotypes. A later analysis found that HLA-associated TCR beta chains were more clonally expanded and had lower generation probabilities than equally common non-associated chains. HLA typing was unavailable for some donors at each locus, so association tests used only the typed subset. V-gene and J-gene trimming of TCR beta chains was associated with a missense DCLRE1C variant in a later genetic analysis, and the association was replicated in an independent cohort. This cohort had only TCR beta chains sequenced, and the lack of alpha or paired-chain data limited which features could be detected. A further reported finding was that TCR beta sequences accurately predicted the HLA-A and HLA-B alleles for most subjects in the first cohort. The only immune exposure information available for the cohort was CMV serostatus. An earlier analysis of around 500 of the donors showed that most TCR beta V segments appeared in productive rearrangements either about 90% or about 30% of the time, which broadly matched IMGT annotations. About 17 rarely observed V segments, including chromosome 9 orphons, were excluded from the earlier analysis of some 590 of the donors because counts were too low. The study gave a list of around 170 TCR beta chains associated with cytomegalovirus. Linkage disequilibrium might explain the correlated functional status among segregating V segments, but an unknown experimental factor could not be excluded. A group of highly shared sequence variants was considered likely to be a technical artifact of the sequencing pipeline.

The germline V gene yields SQVTM for CDR1 and ANQGSEA for CDR2. There are 13 amino acids in the CDR3, from cysteine to phenylalanine inclusive. Here the CDR3 DNA is all that survives: 39 bases in frame from base 1. At the junction V is shortened by 3 bases and J by 1 base, with 9 bases in between. With respect to this clone: Which antigen it targets is not known. No base-level quality is on record; no much larger clone is a single base apart. Other DNA sequences in this sample translate to the same CDR3.

The receptor's source is a boy younger than 10 in good health and CMV-seronegative. Sequencing input: PBMCs. In this chain, TRBV29-1 is recombined with TRBJ1-1, and perhaps TRBD1 as D gene, on 5 matching bases. The DNA reads as follows: TGCAGCGTTGAGGGCAGGGCGAACACTGAAGCTTTCTTT. It specifies CSVEGRANTEAFF.